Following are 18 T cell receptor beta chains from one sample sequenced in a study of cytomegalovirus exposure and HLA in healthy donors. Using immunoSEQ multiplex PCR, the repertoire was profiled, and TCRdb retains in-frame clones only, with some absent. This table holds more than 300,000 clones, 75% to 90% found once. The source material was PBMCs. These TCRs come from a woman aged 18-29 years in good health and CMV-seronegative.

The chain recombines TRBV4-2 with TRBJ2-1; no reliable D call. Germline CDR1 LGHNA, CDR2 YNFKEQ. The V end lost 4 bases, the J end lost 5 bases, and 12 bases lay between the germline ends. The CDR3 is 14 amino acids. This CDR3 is CASSPLLSNNEQFF. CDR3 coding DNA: TGTGCCAGCAGCCCGTTACTGTCAAACAATGAGCAGTTCTTC.

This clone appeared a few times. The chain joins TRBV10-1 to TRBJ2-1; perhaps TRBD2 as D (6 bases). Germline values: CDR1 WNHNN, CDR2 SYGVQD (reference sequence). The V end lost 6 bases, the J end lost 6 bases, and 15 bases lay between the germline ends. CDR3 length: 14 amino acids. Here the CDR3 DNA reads TGCGCCAGCAGCGCGGGACTCGGGGGCAATGAGCAGTTCTTC. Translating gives CASSAGLGGNEQFF.

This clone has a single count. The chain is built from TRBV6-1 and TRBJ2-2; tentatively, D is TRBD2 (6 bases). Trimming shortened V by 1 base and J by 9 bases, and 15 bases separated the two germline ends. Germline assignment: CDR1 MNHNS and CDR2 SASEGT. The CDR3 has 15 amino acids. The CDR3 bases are TGTGCCAGCAGTGAAGAGGTGGCGGGAAGCCGGGAGCTGTTTTTT. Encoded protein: CASSEEVAGSRELFF.

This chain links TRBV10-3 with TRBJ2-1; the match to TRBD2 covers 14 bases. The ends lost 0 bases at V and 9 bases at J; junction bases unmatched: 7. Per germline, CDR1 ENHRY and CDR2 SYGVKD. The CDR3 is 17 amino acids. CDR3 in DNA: TGTGCCATCAGTGAGTCGCAGGGACTAGCGGGGGTCGGTGAGCAGTTCTTC. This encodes CAISESQGLAGVGEQFF.

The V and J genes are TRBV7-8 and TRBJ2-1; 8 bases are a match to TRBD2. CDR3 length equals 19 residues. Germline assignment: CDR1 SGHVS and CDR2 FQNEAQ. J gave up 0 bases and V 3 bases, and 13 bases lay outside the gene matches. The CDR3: CASSFVWGGGPSSYNEQFF. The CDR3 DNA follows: TGTGCCAGCAGCTTTGTATGGGGCGGGGGGCCAAGCTCCTACAATGAGCAGTTCTTC.

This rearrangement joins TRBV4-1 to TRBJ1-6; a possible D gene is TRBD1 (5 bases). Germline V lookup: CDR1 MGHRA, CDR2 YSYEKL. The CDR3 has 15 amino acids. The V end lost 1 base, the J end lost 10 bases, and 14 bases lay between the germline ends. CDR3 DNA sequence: TGCGCCAGCAGCCAAGCCCAAGGGGTGGGCTCACCCCTCCACTTT. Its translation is CASSQAQGVGSPLHF.

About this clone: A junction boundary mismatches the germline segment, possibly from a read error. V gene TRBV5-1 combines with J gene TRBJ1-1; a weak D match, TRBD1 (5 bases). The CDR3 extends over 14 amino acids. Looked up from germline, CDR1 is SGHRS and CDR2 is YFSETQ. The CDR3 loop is CASRLDILNTEAFF. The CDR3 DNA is TGCGCCAGCAGGTTGGACATCTTGAACACTGAAGCTTTCTTT. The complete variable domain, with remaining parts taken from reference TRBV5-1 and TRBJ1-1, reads KAGVTQTPRYLIKTRGQQVTLSCSPISGHRSVSWYQQTPGQGLQFLFEYFSETQRNKGNFPGRFSGRQFSNSRSEMNVSTLELGDSALYLCASRLDILNTEAFFGQGTRLTVV.

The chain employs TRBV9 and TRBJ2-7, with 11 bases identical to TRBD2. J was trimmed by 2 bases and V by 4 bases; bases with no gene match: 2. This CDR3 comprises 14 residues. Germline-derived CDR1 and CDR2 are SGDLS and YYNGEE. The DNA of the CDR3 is TGTGCCAGCAGCCTAGCGGGAGGCCCCTACGAGCAGTACTTC. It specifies CASSLAGGPYEQYF.

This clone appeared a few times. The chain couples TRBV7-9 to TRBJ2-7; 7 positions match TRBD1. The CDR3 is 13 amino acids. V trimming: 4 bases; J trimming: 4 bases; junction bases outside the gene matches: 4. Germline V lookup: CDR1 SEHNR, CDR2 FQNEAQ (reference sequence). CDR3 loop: CASSSQQGYEQYF. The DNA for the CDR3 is TGTGCCAGCAGCTCCCAACAGGGGTACGAGCAGTACTTC.

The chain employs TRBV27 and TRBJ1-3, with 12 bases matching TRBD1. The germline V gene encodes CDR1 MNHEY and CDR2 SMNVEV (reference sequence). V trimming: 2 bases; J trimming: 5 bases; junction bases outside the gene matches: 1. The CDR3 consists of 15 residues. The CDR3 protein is CASSLGTGGRNTIYF. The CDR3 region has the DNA TGTGCCAGCAGTTTAGGGACAGGGGGCAGAAACACCATATATTTT.

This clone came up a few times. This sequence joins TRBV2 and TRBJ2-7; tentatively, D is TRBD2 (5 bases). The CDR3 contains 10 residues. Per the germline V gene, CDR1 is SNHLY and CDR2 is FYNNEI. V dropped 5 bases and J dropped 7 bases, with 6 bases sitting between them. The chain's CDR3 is CASSTGEQYF. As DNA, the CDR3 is TGTGCCAGCAGTACGGGGGAGCAGTACTTC.

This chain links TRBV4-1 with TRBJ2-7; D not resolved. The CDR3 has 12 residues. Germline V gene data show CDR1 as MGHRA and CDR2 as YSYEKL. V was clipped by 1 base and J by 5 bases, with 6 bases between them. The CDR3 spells CASSQVSDEQYF. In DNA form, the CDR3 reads TGCGCCAGCAGCCAAGTGAGCGACGAGCAGTACTTC.

The CDR3 is CASSLKPKGPKNTEAFF. The CDR3 coding sequence is TGTGCCAGCAGCCTAAAGCCAAAGGGGCCTAAAAACACTGAAGCTTTCTTT. The genes are TRBV11-2 and TRBJ1-1, with a possible D match to TRBD1 (5 bases). Germline-derived CDR1 and CDR2 are SGHAT and FQNNGV. The CDR3 contains 17 residues. Trimming left V 5 bases short and J 2 bases short, with 21 bases between.

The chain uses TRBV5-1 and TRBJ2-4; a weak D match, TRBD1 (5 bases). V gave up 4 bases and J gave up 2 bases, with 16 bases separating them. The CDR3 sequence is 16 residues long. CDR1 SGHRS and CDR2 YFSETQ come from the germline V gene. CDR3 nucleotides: TGCGCCAGCAGCCCGGTGGGGCGCCTTACCAAAAACATTCAGTACTTC. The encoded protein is CASSPVGRLTKNIQYF.

The CDR3, as DNA: TGCGCCAGCAGTGGGGCTAGCGGGGTCTCCTACAATGAGCAGTTCTTC. Its protein product is CASSGASGVSYNEQFF. This chain uses TRBV10-1 with TRBJ2-1; TRBD2 matches at 9 bases. Germline-derived CDR1 and CDR2 are WNHNN and SYGVQD (reference sequence). The CDR3 length is 16 residues. The J segment lost 0 bases and the V segment lost 4 bases, leaving 4 bases of the junction unmatched.

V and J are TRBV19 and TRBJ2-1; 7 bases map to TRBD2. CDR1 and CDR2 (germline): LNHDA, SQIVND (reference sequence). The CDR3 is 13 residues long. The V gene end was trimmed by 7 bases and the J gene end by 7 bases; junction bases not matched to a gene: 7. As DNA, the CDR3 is TGTGCCAGTACCCAGCGGGGTACGAATGAGCAGTTCTTC. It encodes CASTQRGTNEQFF.

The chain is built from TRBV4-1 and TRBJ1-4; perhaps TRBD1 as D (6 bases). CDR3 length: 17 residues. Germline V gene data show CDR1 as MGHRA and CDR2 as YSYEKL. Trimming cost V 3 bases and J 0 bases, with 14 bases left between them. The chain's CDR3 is CASSQRTGSATNEKLFF. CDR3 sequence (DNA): TGCGCCAGCAGCCAGCGCACAGGGTCGGCAACTAATGAAAAACTGTTTTTT.

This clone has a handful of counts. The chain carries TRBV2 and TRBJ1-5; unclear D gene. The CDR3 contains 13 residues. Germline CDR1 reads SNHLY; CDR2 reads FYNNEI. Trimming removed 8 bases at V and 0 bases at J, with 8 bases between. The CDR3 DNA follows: TGTGCCAGCGTGAGGGATAGCAATCAGCCCCAGCATTTT. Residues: CASVRDSNQPQHF.